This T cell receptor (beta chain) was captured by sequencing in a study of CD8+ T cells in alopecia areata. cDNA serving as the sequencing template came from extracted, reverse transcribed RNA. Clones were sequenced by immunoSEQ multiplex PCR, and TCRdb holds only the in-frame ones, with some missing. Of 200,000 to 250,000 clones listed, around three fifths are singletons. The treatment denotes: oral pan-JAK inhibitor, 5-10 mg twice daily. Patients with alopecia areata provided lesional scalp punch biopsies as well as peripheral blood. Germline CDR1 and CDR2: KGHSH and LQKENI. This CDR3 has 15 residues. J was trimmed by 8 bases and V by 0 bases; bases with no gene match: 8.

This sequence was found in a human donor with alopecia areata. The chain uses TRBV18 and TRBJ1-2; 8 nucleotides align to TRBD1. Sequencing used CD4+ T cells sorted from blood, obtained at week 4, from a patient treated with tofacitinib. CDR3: CASSPPGQVQGGYTF. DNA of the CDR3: TGTGCCAGCTCACCACCGGGACAGGTCCAGGGAGGCTACACCTTC.